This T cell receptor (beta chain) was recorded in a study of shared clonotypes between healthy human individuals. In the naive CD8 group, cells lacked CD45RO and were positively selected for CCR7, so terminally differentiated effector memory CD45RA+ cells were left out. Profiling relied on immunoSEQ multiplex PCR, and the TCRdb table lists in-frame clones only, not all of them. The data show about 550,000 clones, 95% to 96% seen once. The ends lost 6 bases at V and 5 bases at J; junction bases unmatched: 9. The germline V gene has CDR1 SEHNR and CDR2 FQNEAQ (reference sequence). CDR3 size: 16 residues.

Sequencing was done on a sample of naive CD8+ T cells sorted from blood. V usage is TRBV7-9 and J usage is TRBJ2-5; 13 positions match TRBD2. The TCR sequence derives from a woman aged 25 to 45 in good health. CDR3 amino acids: CASRGTSGRAEETQYF. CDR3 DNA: TGTGCCAGCAGAGGAACTAGCGGGAGGGCCGAGGAGACCCAGTACTTC.